These 7 T cell receptor beta chains were all obtained from the same sample, sequenced in a study of early T cells in non-severe SARS-CoV-2 infection. TCRdb fed the 5' RACE reads into MiXCR, producing one record per CDR3 protein. The sample gives some 71,000 distinct CDR3 sequences, around 13% of which show up once; over 12% is in the top ten. The sample comprised whole blood. The receptor set was obtained from an adult who was a healthcare worker with PCR-confirmed SARS-CoV-2 infection or an uninfected control (not recorded which).

The genes are TRBV20-1 and TRBJ2-1; weak D call: TRBD2 (7 bases). The CDR3 has 13 amino acids. Germline CDR1 and CDR2: DFQATT and SNEGSKA (reference sequence). V gave up 6 bases and J gave up 7 bases, with 16 bases separating them. The CDR3, as DNA: TGCAGTGCCGAATGGGAGGGGGGAAATGAGCAGTTCTTC. Its protein is CSAEWEGGNEQFF.

This chain connects TRBV7-3 to TRBJ2-4; possible D gene TRBD1, 7 bases. The V and J ends lost 1 base and 9 bases respectively, with 10 bases between them. The CDR3 contains 13 residues. From germline, CDR1 is SGHTA and CDR2 FQGTGA. The CDR3 DNA reads TGTGCCAGCAGCTTAATGCAGGGGGGCATTCAGTACTTC. Translated: CASSLMQGGIQYF.

To note about this clonotype: This clone may be a read error of a much larger clone one base away. This rearrangement joins TRBV6-5 to TRBJ2-7; maybe TRBD1 (5 bases). Germline V CDR1 and CDR2: MNHEY, SVGAGI. The CDR3 loop spans 14 amino acids. The DNA of the CDR3 is TGTGTCAGCAGCCTGACAGCGAGCTCCTACGAGCAGTACTTC. Amino acids: CVSSLTASSYEQYF.

The sample holds many counts of this clonotype. This rearrangement joins TRBV5-1 to TRBJ1-1; unclear D gene. The V and J ends lost 7 bases and 1 base respectively, with 14 bases between them. This CDR3 has 14 residues. Germline V gene data show CDR1 as SGHRS and CDR2 as YFSETQ. DNA of the CDR3: TGCGCCAGCCATCCCGCGACGGGGAACACTGAAGCTTTCTTT. Its translation: CASHPATGNTEAFF.

The table lists this clonotype with a few counts. This chain connects TRBV5-1 to TRBJ1-1; D remains unclear. The CDR3 covers 15 residues. The ends were cut back, 4 bases at V and 3 bases at J, with 16 bases in the middle. The V gene's germline CDR1 is SGHRS and CDR2 YFSETQ. The CDR3 spells CASSQQRAFDTEAFF. The CDR3 DNA is TGCGCCAGCAGCCAGCAACGGGCTTTCGACACTGAAGCTTTCTTT.

J is TRBJ2-3 and V is TRBV28; 8 bases fit TRBD1. V trimming: 6 bases; J trimming: 3 bases; junction bases outside the gene matches: 5. The CDR3 has 14 residues. Germline V gene data show CDR1 as MDHEN and CDR2 as SYDVKM. CDR3 coding DNA: TGTGCCAGCAGCCTCAGGGGGCGTACAGATACGCAGTATTTT. It translates to CASSLRGRTDTQYF.

In this sample, this clonotype turned up many times. This chain links TRBV6-2 or TRBV6-3 with TRBJ2-1, with D perhaps matching TRBD1 (6 bases). This CDR3 region has 13 residues. V lost 8 bases to trimming and J lost 4 bases, with 12 bases between them. CDR1 is MNHEY, CDR2 SVGEGT, per germline. In nucleotides, the CDR3 is TGTGCCAGCTCGATGACAGGATACAATGAGCAGTTCTTC. As protein: CASSMTGYNEQFF.